Included here is one TCR beta chain sequence, with context. This specimen comes from a study of blood T cell repertoires in COVID-19. Study-wide background: Researchers got acute and convalescent COVID-19 samples from the United States, Italy and Spain. The cDNA or gDNA used as material had been derived from T cells, B-cell-depleted T cells, or PBMCs.

Authors' data handling: Reference gene primer amplification gave nucleated cell count estimates. Data came from immunoSEQ multiplex PCR; TCRdb stores just in-frame clones and leaves some out. V and J calls and clone size follow that table, whereas D and trimming were derived from the DNA. Found here are roughly 250,000 clones, 70% to 85% of them singletons; the top ten hold around 2%. Sequenced input: peripheral blood. The sequence derives from an elderly woman with acute or convalescent COVID-19.

CDR3 loop: CASSQDPGGDGYTF. For the CDR3, the DNA is TGCGCCAGCAGCCAAGACCCGGGGGGCGATGGCTACACCTTC. The gene calls are TRBV4-3 and TRBJ1-2, with D possibly being TRBD1 (6 bases). The CDR3 consists of 14 residues. Per the germline V gene, CDR1 is LGHNA and CDR2 is YSLEER. The V end was cut by 0 bases, the J end by 6 bases, with 11 bases between.